Below, 30 T cell receptor beta chains from the same sample are listed, as sequenced in a study of T cell changes during pregnancy in multiple sclerosis. Clones were sequenced by immunoSEQ multiplex PCR, and TCRdb holds only the in-frame ones, with some missing. The table lists 50,000 to 75,000 clones, approximately 93% of them singletons. Sequenced material: CD8+ T cells from peripheral blood mononuclear cells, taken in the third trimester of pregnancy. The receptors shown here come from a female donor with multiple sclerosis, enrolled in a pregnancy study.

The chain recombines TRBV7-3 with TRBJ2-3; D uncertain. Germline CDR1 is SGHTA and CDR2 is FQGTGA. Trimming removed 6 bases from V and 0 bases from J, with 13 bases in between. This CDR3 has 15 amino acids. The CDR3 here is CASSPGFQSTDTQYF. As DNA, the CDR3 is TGTGCCAGCAGTCCAGGCTTCCAAAGCACAGATACGCAGTATTTT.

In this sample, this clone turned up once. J is TRBJ1-5 and V is TRBV19; 8 nucleotides agree with TRBD1. The CDR3 is 16 amino acids. From germline, CDR1 is LNHDA and CDR2 SQIVND (reference sequence). V was pared by 4 bases and J by 2 bases, with 7 bases of the junction left unmatched. CDR3 DNA sequence: TGTGCCAGTAGTAGCCGACAGGGGATACGCAATCAGCCCCAGCATTTT. Translating gives CASSSRQGIRNQPQHF. Supplemented by reference TRBV19 and TRBJ1-5, the full variable domain reads DGGITQSPKYLFRKEGQNVTLSCEQNLNHDAMYWYRQDPGQGLRLIYYSQIVNDFQKGDIAEGYSVSREKKESFPLTVTSAQKNPTAFYLCASSSRQGIRNQPQHFGDGTRLSIL.

A remark on this clone: At one boundary the junction diverges from the germline segment, which might be a read error. V gene TRBV2 combines with J gene TRBJ2-1, with D unresolved. From germline, CDR1 is SNHLY and CDR2 FYNNEI. The CDR3 loop spans 15 amino acids. The chain's CDR3 is CASSYLPPSSNEQFF. The CDR3 DNA sequence: TGTGCCAGCAGCTACCTCCCCCCCTCCTCCAATGAGCAGTTCTTC.

V usage is TRBV6-4 and J usage is TRBJ2-1; maybe TRBD1 (5 bases). Germline CDR1 reads MRHNA; CDR2 reads SNTAGT. The CDR3 runs 13 residues. The V end was cut by 5 bases, the J end by 5 bases, with 10 bases between. The CDR3: CASSRGSHNEQFF. The CDR3 DNA reads as TGTGCCAGCAGTAGGGGCAGTCACAATGAGCAGTTCTTC.

The J gene is TRBJ2-5, the V gene TRBV4-1, with 7 positions matching TRBD1. This CDR3 is built from 16 residues. V lost 0 bases, J lost 2 bases, and 6 bases stayed unmatched. Germline values: CDR1 MGHRA, CDR2 YSYEKL. The CDR3 DNA reads as TGCGCCAGCAGCCAAGATGCCTGGGACAGACAAGAGACCCAGTACTTC. Residues: CASSQDAWDRQETQYF.

This clone was recorded once. This chain links TRBV13 with TRBJ2-1; D not resolved. The ends were cut back, 5 bases at V and 7 bases at J, with 6 bases in the middle. This CDR3 is 11 amino acids long. The germline gives CDR1 PRHDT, CDR2 FYEKMQ (reference sequence). CDR3 sequence: CASSVQNEQFF. CDR3 coding DNA: TGTGCCAGCAGCGTTCAAAATGAGCAGTTCTTC.

This clone was seen a single time. The chain recombines TRBV29-1 with TRBJ2-1, with D possibly matching TRBD2 (6 bases). V lost 1 base and J lost 5, with 12 bases in between. CDR1 is SQVTM, CDR2 ANQGSEA, per germline. CDR3 length equals 14 residues. The CDR3 sequence: CSVEGLGYHNEQFF. Here the CDR3 DNA reads TGCAGCGTTGAAGGACTAGGGTATCACAATGAGCAGTTCTTC.

The chain recombines TRBV27 with TRBJ2-4, with 10 bases lining up with TRBD1. Germline V lookup: CDR1 MNHEY, CDR2 SMNVEV (reference sequence). CDR3 length equals 17 residues. V dropped 5 bases and J dropped 2; count of bases not matched to a gene: 9. The CDR3 bases are TGTGCCAGCAGTACCTTCGACAGGGGGCTATCCAAAAACATTCAGTACTTC. Its translation: CASSTFDRGLSKNIQYF.

V and J are TRBV5-6 and TRBJ2-7; 11 bases agree with TRBD2. This CDR3 contains 16 residues. Looked up from germline, CDR1 is SGHDT and CDR2 is YYEEEE. V trimming: 4 bases; J trimming: 2 bases; junction bases outside the gene matches: 8. CDR3 DNA sequence: TGTGCCAGCAGCCAAATGACTAGCGGGGCTACCTACGAGCAGTACTTC. Protein sequence: CASSQMTSGATYEQYF.

The V and J genes are TRBV28 and TRBJ1-5, with D maybe TRBD1 (5 bases). This CDR3 spans 14 amino acids. Germline lookup yields CDR1 MDHEN and CDR2 SYDVKM. V was shortened by 3 bases and J by 5 bases, with 11 bases between the two germline ends. CDR3 sequence (DNA): TGTGCCAGCAGTTTTAGGCAGGGCGATCAGCCCCAGCATTTT. This encodes CASSFRQGDQPQHF.

The V gene is TRBV19, the J gene TRBJ2-7; D is undetermined. Per the germline V gene, CDR1 is LNHDA and CDR2 is SQIVND (reference sequence). The CDR3 consists of 15 residues. V shed 8 bases and J shed 1 base, with 18 bases lying between them. The CDR3 DNA reads as TGTGCCAGTTCCCCTAGGCAGTCCCAGTCCTACGAGCAGTACTTC. Amino acids: CASSPRQSQSYEQYF.

The V call is TRBV6-5, the J call TRBJ2-7; the D gene is possibly TRBD1 (6 bases). This CDR3 comprises 15 residues. Germline V gene sequence: CDR1 MNHEY, CDR2 SVGAGI. The V end was cut by 0 bases, the J end by 3 bases, with 12 bases between. As DNA, the CDR3 is TGTGCCAGCAGTTACTCGGGACATGATGACTACGAGCAGTACTTC. It is translated as CASSYSGHDDYEQYF.

Comments on this clone: Other DNA variants within this sample encode the same CDR3. This chain links TRBV27 with TRBJ2-7, with no clear D. The CDR3 runs 13 residues. The V end was cut by 0 bases, the J end by 2 bases, with 5 bases between. In germline, CDR1 is MNHEY, CDR2 SMNVEV (reference sequence). The CDR3 is CASSLSSAYEQYF. DNA of the CDR3: TGTGCCAGCAGTTTATCGTCCGCCTACGAGCAGTACTTC.

This chain links TRBV10-2 with TRBJ1-1; tentative D call: TRBD1 (6 bases). This CDR3 has 12 amino acids. Germline V gene data show CDR1 as WSHSY and CDR2 as SAAADI. V lost 2 bases to trimming and J lost 7 bases, with 8 bases between them. This chain's CDR3 is CASSERGGEAFF. The DNA of the CDR3 is TGCGCCAGCAGTGAGAGGGGGGGTGAAGCTTTCTTT.

The J gene is TRBJ2-7, the V gene TRBV7-9; TRBD1 is a possible D gene (5 bases). V was pared by 4 bases and J by 0 bases, with 7 bases between. Germline V gives CDR1 SEHNR, CDR2 FQNEAQ (reference sequence). The CDR3 is made up of 13 amino acids. The CDR3 reads CASSSDISYEQYF. The CDR3 DNA reads as TGTGCCAGCAGCTCGGACATCTCCTACGAGCAGTACTTC.

This clone was observed a single time. This sequence joins TRBV11-2 and TRBJ2-1; D perhaps matches TRBD2 (6 bases). With 3 bases removed from V and 7 bases from J, the gap between germline ends came to 7 bases. CDR1 and CDR2 from the germline V gene are SGHAT and FQNNGV. This CDR3 comprises 12 residues. CDR3 protein: CASSFGGNEQFF. The CDR3 bases are TGTGCCAGCAGCTTCGGAGGGAATGAGCAGTTCTTC.

The J gene is TRBJ1-2, the V gene TRBV7-9; D is perhaps TRBD1 (5 bases). Germline CDR1 SEHNR, CDR2 FQNEAQ (reference sequence). This CDR3 has 15 amino acids. The ends were cut back, 1 base at V and 4 bases at J, with 13 bases in the middle. In nucleotides, the CDR3 is TGTGCCAGCAGCTTAGAGCGACAGTCTCCCTATGGCTACACCTTC. Its translation: CASSLERQSPYGYTF. The full variable domain, its missing parts supplied by reference TRBV7-9 and TRBJ1-2, is DTGVSQNPRHKITKRGQNVTFRCDPISEHNRLYWYRQTLGQGPEFLTYFQNEAQLEKSRLLSDRFSAERPKGSFSTLEIQRTEQGDSAMYLCASSLERQSPYGYTFGSGTRLTVV.

J is TRBJ2-7 and V is TRBV28; possibly TRBD1 for D (5 bases). V was shortened by 3 bases and J by 2 bases, with 14 bases between the two germline ends. The CDR3 is 15 residues long. Germline CDR1 is MDHEN and CDR2 is SYDVKM. CDR3 amino acids: CASSLGPMTPYEQYF. The CDR3 nucleotides are TGTGCCAGCAGTTTGGGGCCCATGACCCCCTACGAGCAGTACTTC. Variable domain in full (rest from reference TRBV28 and TRBJ2-7): DVKVTQSSRYLVKRTGEKVFLECVQDMDHENMFWYRQDPGLGLRLIYFSYDVKMKEKGDIPEGYSVSREKKERFSLILESASTNQTSMYLCASSLGPMTPYEQYFGPGTRLTVT.

V is TRBV6-1 and J is TRBJ2-2, with 7 bases that match TRBD1. V was clipped by 6 bases and J by 1 base; unmatched bases: 5. The CDR3 spans 15 residues. Germline lookup yields CDR1 MNHNS and CDR2 SASEGT. Here the CDR3 DNA reads TGTGCCAGCAGGTTCGGGACAGAGAACACCGGGGAGCTGTTTTTT. Amino acid sequence: CASRFGTENTGELFF.

The rearrangement uses TRBV11-2 and TRBJ2-7, with D possibly matching TRBD1 (6 bases). Germline loops: CDR1 SGHAT, CDR2 FQNNGV. The CDR3 sequence is 15 residues long. The V end was cut by 3 bases, the J end by 0 bases, with 12 bases between. CDR3 sequence: CASSFPKGVSYEQYF. Here the CDR3 DNA reads TGTGCCAGCAGCTTCCCGAAGGGGGTCTCCTACGAGCAGTACTTC.

The chain employs TRBV7-2 and TRBJ2-5; a possible D gene is TRBD2 (5 bases). CDR1 is SGHTA, CDR2 FQGNSA, per germline. The CDR3 consists of 15 residues. V dropped 1 base and J dropped 8 bases, with 17 bases sitting between them. CDR3: CASSLVRQDSETQYF. DNA of the CDR3: TGTGCCAGCAGCTTAGTTCGGCAAGATAGCGAAACCCAGTACTTC. The full variable domain, completed using reference TRBV7-2 and TRBJ2-5, is GAGVSQSPSNKVTEKGKDVELRCDPISGHTALYWYRQSLGQGLEFLIYFQGNSAPDKSGLPSDRFSAERTGGSVSTLTIQRTQQEDSAVYLCASSLVRQDSETQYFGPGTRLLVL.

This clone was counted a single time. V usage is TRBV27 and J usage is TRBJ1-4; D gene unclear. Germline V CDR1 and CDR2: MNHEY, SMNVEV (reference sequence). V was pared by 5 bases and J by 4 bases, with 14 bases between. The CDR3 length is 15 residues. The CDR3 loop is CASSPSNGFNEKLFF. In nucleotides, the CDR3 is TGTGCCAGCAGTCCCTCAAACGGGTTTAATGAAAAACTGTTTTTT.

V usage is TRBV5-4 and J usage is TRBJ2-2; no firm D call. Trimming stripped 0 bases from V and 0 bases from J, with 6 bases between. CDR3 length: 15 amino acids. Germline V gene sequence: CDR1 SGHNT, CDR2 YYREEE (reference sequence). The CDR3 here is CASSLAVTNTGELFF. CDR3 sequence (DNA): TGTGCCAGCAGCTTGGCCGTTACGAACACCGGGGAGCTGTTTTTT.

V usage is TRBV15 and J usage is TRBJ2-1, with 9 bases lining up with TRBD1. Trimming cost V 3 bases and J 4 bases; bases outside gene matches: 13. CDR3 length: 18 amino acids. Germline V lookup: CDR1 LNHNV, CDR2 YYDKDF (reference sequence). Written as DNA, the CDR3 is TGTGCCACCAGCAGCGGGGGCATTACAGGGGGCGCTTACAATGAGCAGTTCTTC. This translates into CATSSGGITGGAYNEQFF.

CDR3 in amino acids: CAWTSGRSSYNEQFF. As DNA, the CDR3 is TGTGCCTGGACTAGCGGGAGGAGCTCCTACAATGAGCAGTTCTTC. The chain uses TRBV30 and TRBJ2-1, with TRBD2 matching 11 bases. CDR3 length: 15 residues. V shed 4 bases and J 0 bases; nucleotides not matched to a gene: 2. Germline assignment: CDR1 GTSNPN and CDR2 SVGIG (reference sequence).

The sample holds a few counts of this clone. V and J are TRBV4-2 and TRBJ2-7; D is unclear. V was trimmed by 1 base and J by 3 bases, leaving 7 bases between them. This CDR3 has 13 residues. Germline CDR1 reads LGHNA; CDR2 reads YNFKEQ. Here the CDR3 DNA reads TGTGCCAGCAGCCAAGTCGACAACTACGAGCAGTACTTC. It is translated as CASSQVDNYEQYF.

The chain is built from TRBV7-8 and TRBJ2-7; 8 bases map to TRBD2. The ends lost 4 bases at V and 1 base at J; junction bases unmatched: 6. Looked up from germline, CDR1 is SGHVS and CDR2 is FQNEAQ. The CDR3 spans 15 residues. The CDR3 sequence is CASSSWTSRSYEQYF. In DNA form, the CDR3 reads TGTGCCAGCAGCTCCTGGACTAGCCGATCCTACGAGCAGTACTTC.

The chain combines TRBV5-8 with TRBJ1-5, with D perhaps TRBD1 (5 bases). CDR3 length equals 14 residues. The germline gives CDR1 SGHTS, CDR2 YDEGEE. Deletions cut 0 bases from V and 3 bases from J, with 7 bases between. This CDR3 is CASSLAGINQPQHF. DNA for the CDR3: TGTGCCAGCAGCTTGGCAGGGATCAATCAGCCCCAGCATTTT.

Written as DNA, the CDR3 is TGTGCCAGCAGCTTAGATCCGGAAAACATTCAGTACTTC. Amino acids: CASSLDPENIQYF. The chain employs TRBV11-2 and TRBJ2-4; D is ambiguous. The CDR3 runs to 13 residues. Germline V gene lookup returns CDR1 SGHAT and CDR2 FQNNGV. V was trimmed by 0 bases and J by 5 bases, leaving 5 bases between them.

This rearrangement joins TRBV7-9 to TRBJ2-7; 12 bases agree with TRBD2. Trimming cost V 4 bases and J 0 bases; bases outside gene matches: 4. CDR1 and CDR2 from the germline V gene are SEHNR and FQNEAQ (reference sequence). The CDR3 runs 16 residues. This chain's CDR3 is CASSSGLAGSSYEQYF. As DNA, the CDR3 is TGTGCCAGCAGCTCAGGACTAGCGGGGAGCTCCTACGAGCAGTACTTC.